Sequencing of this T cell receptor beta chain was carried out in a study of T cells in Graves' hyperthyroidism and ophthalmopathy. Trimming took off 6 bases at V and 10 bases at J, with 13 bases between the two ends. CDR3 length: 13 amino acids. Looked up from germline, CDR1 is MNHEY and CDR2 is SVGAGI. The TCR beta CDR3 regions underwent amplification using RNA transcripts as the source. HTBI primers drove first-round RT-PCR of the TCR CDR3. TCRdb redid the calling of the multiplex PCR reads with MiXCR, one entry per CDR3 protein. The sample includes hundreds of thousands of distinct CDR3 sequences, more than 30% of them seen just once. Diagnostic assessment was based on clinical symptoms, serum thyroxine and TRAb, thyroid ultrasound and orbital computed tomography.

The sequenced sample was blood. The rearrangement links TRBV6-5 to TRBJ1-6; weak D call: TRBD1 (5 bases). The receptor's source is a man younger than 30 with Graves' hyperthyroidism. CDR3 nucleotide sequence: TGTGCCAGCAGCCTGTGGGGCGAGTCACCCCTCCACTTT. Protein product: CASSLWGESPLHF.